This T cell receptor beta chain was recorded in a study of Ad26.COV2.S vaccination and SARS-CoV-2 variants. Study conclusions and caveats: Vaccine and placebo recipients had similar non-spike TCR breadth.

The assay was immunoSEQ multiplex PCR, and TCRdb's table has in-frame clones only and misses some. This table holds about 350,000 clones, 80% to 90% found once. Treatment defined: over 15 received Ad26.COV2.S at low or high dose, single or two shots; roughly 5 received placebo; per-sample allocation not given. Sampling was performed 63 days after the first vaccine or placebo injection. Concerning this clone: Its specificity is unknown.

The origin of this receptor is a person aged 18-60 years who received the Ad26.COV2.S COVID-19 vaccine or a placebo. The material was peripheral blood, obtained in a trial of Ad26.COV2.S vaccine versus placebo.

This CDR3 is CASSSRTLSGSVGLGYEQFF. In DNA, the CDR3 is TGTGCCAGTAGTTCCCGGACTCTATCAGGGTCGGTGGGTCTGGGGTATGAGCAGTTCTTC. The chain combines TRBV19 with TRBJ2-1; D is perhaps TRBD1 or TRBD2 (5 bases each). Deletions cut 5 bases from V and 8 bases from J, with 34 bases between. This CDR3 has 20 residues. Germline CDR1 LNHDA, CDR2 SQIVND (reference sequence).